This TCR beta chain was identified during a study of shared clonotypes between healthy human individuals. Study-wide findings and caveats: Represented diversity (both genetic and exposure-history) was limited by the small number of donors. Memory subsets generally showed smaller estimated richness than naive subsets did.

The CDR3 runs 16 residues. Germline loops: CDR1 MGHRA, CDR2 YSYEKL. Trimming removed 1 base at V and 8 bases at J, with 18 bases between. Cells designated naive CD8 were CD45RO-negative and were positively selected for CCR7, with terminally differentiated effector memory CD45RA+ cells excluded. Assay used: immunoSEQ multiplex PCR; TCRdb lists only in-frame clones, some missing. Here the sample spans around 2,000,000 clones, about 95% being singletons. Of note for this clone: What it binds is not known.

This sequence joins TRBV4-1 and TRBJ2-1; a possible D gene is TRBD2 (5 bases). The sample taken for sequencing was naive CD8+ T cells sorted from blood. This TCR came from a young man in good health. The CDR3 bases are TGCGCCAGCAGCCAAGCGGGAAGAGGAGGCGTCGATGAGCAGTTCTTC. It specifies CASSQAGRGGVDEQFF.